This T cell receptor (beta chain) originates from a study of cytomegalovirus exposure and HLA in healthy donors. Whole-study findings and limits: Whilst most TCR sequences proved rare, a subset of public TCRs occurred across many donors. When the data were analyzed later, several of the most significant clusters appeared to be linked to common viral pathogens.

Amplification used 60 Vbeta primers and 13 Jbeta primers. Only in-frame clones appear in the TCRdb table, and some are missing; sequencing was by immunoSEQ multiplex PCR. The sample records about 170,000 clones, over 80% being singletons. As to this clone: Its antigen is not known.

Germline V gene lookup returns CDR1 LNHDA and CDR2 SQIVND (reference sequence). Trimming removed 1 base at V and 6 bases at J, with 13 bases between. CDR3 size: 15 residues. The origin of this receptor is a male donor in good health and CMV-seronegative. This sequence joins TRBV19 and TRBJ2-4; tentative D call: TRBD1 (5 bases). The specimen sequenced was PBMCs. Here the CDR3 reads CASSIAAVDRNIQYF. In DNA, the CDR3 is TGTGCCAGTAGTATAGCGGCGGTCGACAGAAACATTCAGTACTTC.